The source of this T cell receptor beta chain is a study of cytomegalovirus exposure and HLA in healthy donors. Both 60 Vbeta primers and 13 Jbeta primers went into the PCR. The data were produced by immunoSEQ multiplex PCR, yet TCRdb's version contains in-frame clones alone and is incomplete. Counted here are under 200,000 clones, approximately 80% occurring once; the ten biggest clones make up under 2%. Sequencing was done on a sample of PBMCs. This receptor was identified in a woman aged 18-35 years in good health and CMV-seronegative.

The CDR3 protein is CASSYSGTPSGNTIYF. The CDR3 nucleotides read TGTGCCAGCAGTTACTCCGGGACACCCTCTGGAAACACCATATATTTT. V is TRBV6-5 and J is TRBJ1-3; a weak D match, TRBD1 (6 bases). Per the germline V gene, CDR1 is MNHEY and CDR2 is SVGAGI. The CDR3 covers 16 residues. V was shortened by 0 bases and J by 0 bases, with 9 bases between the two germline ends.